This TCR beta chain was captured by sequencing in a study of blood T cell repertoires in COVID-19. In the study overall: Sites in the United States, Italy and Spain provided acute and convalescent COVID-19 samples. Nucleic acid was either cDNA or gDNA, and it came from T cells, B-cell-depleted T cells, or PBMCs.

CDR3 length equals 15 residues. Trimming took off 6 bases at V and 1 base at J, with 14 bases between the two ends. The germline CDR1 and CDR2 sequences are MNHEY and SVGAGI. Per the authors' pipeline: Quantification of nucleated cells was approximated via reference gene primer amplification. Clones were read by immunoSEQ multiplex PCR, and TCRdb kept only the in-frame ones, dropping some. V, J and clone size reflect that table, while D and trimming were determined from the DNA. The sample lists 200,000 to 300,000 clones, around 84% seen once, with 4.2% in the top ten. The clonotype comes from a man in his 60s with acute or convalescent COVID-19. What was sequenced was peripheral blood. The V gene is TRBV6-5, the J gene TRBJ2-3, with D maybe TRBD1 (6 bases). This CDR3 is CASRKTGDGTDTQYF. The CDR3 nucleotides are TGTGCCAGCAGGAAGACAGGAGATGGCACAGATACGCAGTATTTT.